The 19 T cell receptor beta chains presented below share a single source sample, sequenced in a study of cytomegalovirus exposure and HLA in healthy donors. This PCR relied on a set of 60 Vbeta primers and 13 Jbeta primers. The data were produced by immunoSEQ multiplex PCR, yet TCRdb's version contains in-frame clones alone and is incomplete. The sample shows 150,000 or so clones, approximately 80% of them seen only once. The sample consisted of PBMCs. The receptors stem from a woman aged 40 to 50 in good health and CMV-seronegative.

The chain couples TRBV5-1 to TRBJ1-6; TRBD1 matches at 9 bases. CDR3 size: 17 residues. V dropped 0 bases and J dropped 8; count of bases not matched to a gene: 9. Germline lookup yields CDR1 SGHRS and CDR2 YFSETQ. CDR3 amino acids: CASSLAGTGSGDSPLHF. In nucleotides, the CDR3 is TGCGCCAGCAGCTTGGCCGGGACAGGGTCGGGAGATTCACCCCTCCACTTT.

The genes are TRBV27 and TRBJ1-6; 9 bases are shared with TRBD1. This CDR3 is 15 amino acids long. The V gene's germline CDR1 is MNHEY and CDR2 SMNVEV (reference sequence). Trimming at V came to 2 bases and at J to 13 bases, leaving 9 bases not matched to a gene. This CDR3 is CASSLGGDRVRPLHF. In DNA, the CDR3 is TGTGCCAGCAGTTTAGGGGGGGACAGGGTAAGGCCCCTCCACTTT.

This clone was recorded once. The genes are TRBV7-2 and TRBJ2-1; D not certain. Germline loops: CDR1 SGHTA, CDR2 FQGNSA. The CDR3 runs 14 residues. Between the trimmed V and J ends, which lost 1 base and 6 bases, there was a span of 10 bases. Here the CDR3 reads CASSLVLRSNEQFF. In nucleotides, the CDR3 is TGTGCCAGCAGCTTAGTCTTGCGAAGCAATGAGCAGTTCTTC.

The rearrangement joins TRBV7-2 to TRBJ1-3; 8 bases are shared with TRBD1. The CDR3 covers 14 residues. V was clipped by 8 bases and J by 4 bases; unmatched bases: 7. Germline values: CDR1 SGHTA, CDR2 FQGNSA. DNA of the CDR3: TGTGCCAGCGGACGACAGGGGTCGGGAAACACCATATATTTT. Encoded protein: CASGRQGSGNTIYF.

This chain uses TRBV19 with TRBJ1-1; TRBD1 matches 9 bases. CDR3 length equals 16 residues. J gave up 4 bases and V 4 bases, and 10 bases lay outside the gene matches. Germline assignment: CDR1 LNHDA and CDR2 SQIVND (reference sequence). CDR3 bases: TGTGCCAGTAGTACCCGGGACAGGGTTAAATCCACTGAAGCTTTCTTT. Amino acid sequence: CASSTRDRVKSTEAFF.

This clone was detected only a few times. The V and J genes are TRBV4-2 and TRBJ2-3; TRBD2 matches 11 bases. V lost 0 bases, J lost 2 bases, and 7 bases stayed unmatched. Germline CDR1 is LGHNA and CDR2 is YNFKEQ. CDR3 size: 18 residues. CDR3 sequence (DNA): TGTGCCAGCAGCCAAGACGAGGCTAGCGGGGGGATCACAGATACGCAGTATTTT. Amino acid sequence: CASSQDEASGGITDTQYF.

This chain connects TRBV5-4 to TRBJ1-1; 7 bases are shared with TRBD1. V gave up 4 bases and J gave up 0 bases; unmatched junction bases: 9. CDR3 length equals 16 residues. Germline values: CDR1 SGHNT, CDR2 YYREEE (reference sequence). This CDR3 reads CASSQTQGIMNTEAFF. CDR3 coding DNA: TGTGCCAGCAGCCAGACACAGGGGATTATGAACACTGAAGCTTTCTTT.

CDR3 DNA: TGTGCCAGCAGTTACCAGTCAGCAGGGATCGAGCAGTACTTC. Amino acid sequence: CASSYQSAGIEQYF. The rearrangement uses TRBV6-6 and TRBJ2-7; TRBD1 might be the D (5 bases). This CDR3 has 14 residues. Germline V CDR1 and CDR2: MNHNY, SVGAGI (reference sequence). The germline V and J ends were trimmed by 2 bases and 6 bases, with 14 bases remaining between them.

The chain combines TRBV6-1 with TRBJ1-4; a weak D match, TRBD1 (6 bases). From germline, CDR1 is MNHNS and CDR2 SASEGT. The CDR3 has 12 residues. Trimming cost V 11 bases and J 4 bases, with 11 bases left between them. CDR3 DNA sequence: TGTGCCGTCGAGGGGGATAATGAAAAACTGTTTTTT. Amino acid sequence: CAVEGDNEKLFF.

The rearrangement uses TRBV5-1 and TRBJ2-2, with D perhaps TRBD2 (6 bases). This CDR3 has 14 residues. V was pared by 4 bases and J by 6 bases, with 13 bases between. Germline assignment: CDR1 SGHRS and CDR2 YFSETQ. This CDR3 reads CASSLLGEAGELFF. The CDR3 nucleotides are TGCGCCAGCAGCCTTTTAGGGGAGGCCGGGGAGCTGTTTTTT.

J is TRBJ2-1 and V is TRBV19, with 8 bases identical to TRBD2. J was trimmed by 7 bases and V by 5 bases; bases with no gene match: 7. The CDR3 spans 14 residues. Germline V CDR1 and CDR2: LNHDA, SQIVND (reference sequence). This chain's CDR3 is CASSSWTSRNEQFF. CDR3 nucleotide sequence: TGTGCCAGTAGTTCCTGGACTAGCAGGAATGAGCAGTTCTTC.

The rearrangement uses TRBV6-6 and TRBJ2-5; 8 nucleotides align to TRBD2. CDR3 length: 15 residues. J lost 1 base, V lost 2 bases, and 3 bases had no gene match. Looked up from germline, CDR1 is MNHNY and CDR2 is SVGAGI (reference sequence). CDR3 DNA sequence: TGTGCCAGCAGTTACCCAGCGGGGGTCCAAGAGACCCAGTACTTC. Its protein product is CASSYPAGVQETQYF.

CDR3: CASSGAARYEQYF. In DNA form, the CDR3 reads TGCGCCAGCAGCGGTGCCGCTCGCTACGAGCAGTACTTC. The rearrangement uses TRBV10-2 and TRBJ2-5; D gene uncertain. The DNA matches TRBJ2-7 better at its end, which makes the J call doubtful. The germline V gene encodes CDR1 WSHSY and CDR2 SAAADI. The CDR3 runs to 13 residues.

This chain connects TRBV6-5 to TRBJ1-5; TRBD1 matches 9 bases. J was trimmed by 12 bases and V by 1 base; bases with no gene match: 10. Looked up from germline, CDR1 is MNHEY and CDR2 is SVGAGI. The CDR3 runs to 15 residues. Here the CDR3 reads CASSYWDRVPSSQHF. The CDR3, as DNA: TGTGCCAGCAGTTACTGGGACAGGGTCCCTTCGAGCCAGCATTTT.

The J gene is TRBJ1-5, the V gene TRBV6-1; 10 bases are shared with TRBD1. The germline V gene has CDR1 MNHNS and CDR2 SASEGT. There are 13 residues in the CDR3. V was pared by 8 bases and J by 5 bases, with 3 bases of the junction left unmatched. The CDR3 DNA sequence: TGTGCCAGCGCAGGACAGGGGGATCAGCCCCAGCATTTT. Its protein is CASAGQGDQPQHF.

The chain uses TRBV5-1 and TRBJ2-1; 11 bases match TRBD2. Trimming removed 3 bases from V and 11 bases from J; junction bases left unmatched: 10. The CDR3 is 15 amino acids. Germline V gene sequence: CDR1 SGHRS, CDR2 YFSETQ. The CDR3 here is CASSSRRGLADKQFF. The CDR3 DNA reads TGCGCCAGCAGCTCGAGAAGGGGACTAGCGGATAAGCAGTTCTTC.

CDR3 sequence reads: CSVLFRGTTEAFF. In nucleotides, the CDR3 is TGCAGCGTTCTATTTAGGGGGACCACTGAAGCTTTCTTT. The gene calls are TRBV29-1 and TRBJ1-1; D is perhaps TRBD1 (6 bases). The germline CDR1 and CDR2 sequences are SQVTM and ANQGSEA. This CDR3 region has 13 residues. V lost 5 bases to trimming and J lost 4 bases, with 14 bases between them.

The V call is TRBV5-1, the J call TRBJ1-1; 9 bases fit TRBD1. Germline CDR1 SGHRS, CDR2 YFSETQ. Trimming at V came to 2 bases and at J to 6 bases, leaving 5 bases not matched to a gene. The CDR3 runs to 14 residues. CDR3 in DNA: TGCGCCAGCAGCTTATGGGGACAGGGCTCTGAAGCTTTCTTT. Residues: CASSLWGQGSEAFF.

The sample holds one count of this clone. The V gene is TRBV6-7, the J gene TRBJ2-7; 13 nucleotides line up with TRBD2. TRBV6-7 is assigned to the ORF class and has an uncertain function. The CDR3 runs to 17 residues. With 5 bases clipped from V and 3 bases from J, the junction kept 10 bases outside the gene matches. The DNA for the CDR3 is TGTGCCAGCAGTCACGGCACCGGGACTAGCGGGATCTACGAGCAGTACTTC. Protein product: CASSHGTGTSGIYEQYF.